This T cell receptor beta chain was profiled in a study of blood T cell repertoires in COVID-19. Across the whole study: Whether acute or convalescent, the COVID-19 samples came from the United States, Italy and Spain. Nucleic acid was either cDNA or gDNA, and it came from T cells, B-cell-depleted T cells, or PBMCs.

Per the original data handling: Amplifying reference gene primers gave estimates of nucleated cell counts. Data came from immunoSEQ multiplex PCR; TCRdb stores just in-frame clones and leaves some out. D and trimming come from the DNA, and the V and J calls and clone size come from that table. Of some 42,000 clones detected, approximately 89% appear once; the ten largest clones hold over 3.5%. Germline CDR1 reads SNHLY; CDR2 reads FYNNEI. Trimming shortened V by 3 bases and J by 12 bases, and 18 bases separated the two germline ends. The CDR3 sequence is 13 residues long. The chain joins TRBV2 to TRBJ2-7; D might be TRBD1 (5 bases). The sample consisted of peripheral blood. The sequence derives from a human donor in a cohort sampled during active COVID-19. The DNA of the CDR3 is TGTGCCAGCAGTGATGACAGAACCGGTCAGCGGTACTTC. Translation gives CASSDDRTGQRYF.